The present TCR beta chain was sequenced within a study of Graves' ophthalmopathy and Graves' hyperthyroidism. Regarding the study as a whole: Ophthalmopathy progression was predicted with about 67% sensitivity and 72.22% specificity. Sensitivity reached 87.88% and specificity roughly 76% for a 13-signature model separating ophthalmopathy from stable hyperthyroidism.

Germline V CDR1 and CDR2: SGHTA, FQGNSA. The CDR3 loop spans 15 amino acids. Amplification targeted the TCR beta CDR3 regions, with RNA transcripts as the source material. Following a first-round RT-PCR that used HTBI primers, a second-round multiplex PCR was carried out. TCRdb fed the multiplex PCR reads into MiXCR, producing one record per CDR3 protein. Of approximately 700,000 distinct CDR3 sequences listed, about 44% are singletons. With a duration under 3 months, ophthalmopathy in the donors showed moderate-to-severe activity, CAS ≥3 and NOSPECS ≥4. Serum thyroxine and TRAb, along with clinical symptoms, thyroid ultrasound and orbital computed tomography, were what diagnosis relied on. Points on this clonotype: Its antigen is currently unknown. One junction end does not reproduce the germline sequence, and a read error may be involved.

The chain is built from TRBV7-2 and TRBJ2-7; 8 bases are a match to TRBD2. This sequence was found in an adult man with Graves' ophthalmopathy. The source material was peripheral blood. The CDR3 spells CASSQDRTSFYEQYF. The CDR3 nucleotides are TGCGCCAGCAGCCAAGATCGGACTAGCTTCTACGAGCAGTACTTC.